The 17 T cell receptor beta chains listed next were all sequenced from one sample in a study of shared T cell receptors in the human thymus. Clones were sequenced by immunoSEQ multiplex PCR, and TCRdb holds only the in-frame ones, with some missing. Among some 640,000 clones listed, 70% to 90% were seen once. These data also formed part of another study, on human thymus T cells.

The sample taken for sequencing was thymocytes. These TCRs come from a boy under two years old with a congenital heart defect.

The rearrangement uses TRBV6-1 and TRBJ1-6; TRBD1 is a possible D gene (6 bases). Per the germline V gene, CDR1 is MNHNS and CDR2 is SASEGT. The V and J ends lost 6 bases and 8 bases respectively, with 14 bases between them. This CDR3 is built from 14 residues. The CDR3: CASRAGARDSPLHF. DNA of the CDR3: TGTGCCAGCAGGGCGGGGGCGCGGGATTCACCCCTCCACTTT.

The chain couples TRBV6-5 to TRBJ2-7; TRBD1 matches at 7 bases. Germline V CDR1 and CDR2: MNHEY, SVGAGI. The CDR3 loop spans 16 amino acids. Germline trimming cut 2 bases from V and 0 bases from J; bases unmatched to any gene: 7. CDR3 protein: CASSYARTGHSYEQYF. CDR3 DNA: TGTGCCAGCAGTTACGCCCGGACAGGTCACTCCTACGAGCAGTACTTC.

This clone was found a few times. V and J are TRBV2 and TRBJ1-1, with D possibly being TRBD1 (6 bases). The germline V and J ends were trimmed by 5 bases and 4 bases, with 20 bases remaining between them. The CDR3 spans 16 residues. From germline, CDR1 is SNHLY and CDR2 FYNNEI. CDR3 DNA: TGTGCCAGCAGTCCCCTGGGAACAGGGACCAGCACTGAAGCTTTCTTT. Amino acid sequence: CASSPLGTGTSTEAFF.

The J gene is TRBJ2-1, the V gene TRBV6-6; 10 positions agree with TRBD2. Losses at the gene ends were 10 bases for V and 5 bases for J; bases not matched to a gene: 11. CDR1 is MNHNY, CDR2 SVGAGI, per germline (reference sequence). CDR3 size: 15 residues. The CDR3 sequence: CATLPGGLANNEQFF. The CDR3 coding sequence is TGTGCCACCCTCCCGGGGGGACTAGCGAACAATGAGCAGTTCTTC.

The chain recombines TRBV27 with TRBJ2-7; D may be TRBD2 (6 bases). The V gene lost 6 bases and the J gene lost 7 bases, with 25 bases spanning the gap. The CDR3 runs 16 residues. The V gene's germline CDR1 is MNHEY and CDR2 SMNVEV (reference sequence). The CDR3 coding sequence is TGTGCCAGCAGCTCGACTTACGGGACTTCTCGGCGAGAGCAGTACTTC. Protein: CASSSTYGTSRREQYF.

This rearrangement joins TRBV6-4 to TRBJ2-7, with TRBD1 matching over 8 bases. Germline loops: CDR1 MRHNA, CDR2 SNTAGT. V shed 6 bases and J 2 bases; nucleotides not matched to a gene: 6. The CDR3 covers 14 residues. The DNA of the CDR3 is TGTGCCAGCAGAAATCGGACAGGGCCCTACGAGCAGTACTTC. Translating gives CASRNRTGPYEQYF.

The chain couples TRBV27 to TRBJ2-7, with 13 bases lining up with TRBD2. The J segment lost 4 bases and the V segment lost 5 bases, leaving 2 bases of the junction unmatched. CDR1 is MNHEY, CDR2 SMNVEV, per germline (reference sequence). The CDR3 loop spans 14 amino acids. CDR3 DNA: TGTGCCAGCAGTGCGGGACTAGCGGGGTACGAGCAGTACTTC. Residues: CASSAGLAGYEQYF.

The V and J genes are TRBV7-6 and TRBJ1-5; TRBD1 agrees at 7 bases. The V gene's germline CDR1 is SGHVS and CDR2 FNYEAQ. This CDR3 contains 14 residues. With V trimmed by 5 bases and J by 4 bases, 5 bases remained unmatched. The DNA for the CDR3 is TGTGCCAGCAGCCTCCGGGACAGAAATCAGCCCCAGCATTTT. Encoded protein: CASSLRDRNQPQHF.

Regarding this clone: This sample includes further DNA sequences coding for the same CDR3. The chain employs TRBV19 and TRBJ1-1; D gene uncertain. This CDR3 spans 11 amino acids. Germline-derived CDR1 and CDR2 are LNHDA and SQIVND (reference sequence). Trimming pared 6 bases from V and 1 base from J, leaving 3 bases between. CDR3 loop: CASSRNTEAFF. In DNA form, the CDR3 reads TGTGCCAGTAGCCGGAACACTGAAGCTTTCTTT.

V gene TRBV27 combines with J gene TRBJ2-7, with D tentatively TRBD1 (5 bases). Germline-derived CDR1 and CDR2 are MNHEY and SMNVEV (reference sequence). V lost 2 bases to trimming and J lost 2 bases, with 13 bases between them. The CDR3 covers 15 residues. The CDR3 sequence is CASSLLGSGPYEQYF. CDR3 sequence (DNA): TGTGCCAGCAGTTTACTAGGGTCAGGGCCCTACGAGCAGTACTTC.

V usage is TRBV19 and J usage is TRBJ2-1; tentative D call: TRBD1 (6 bases). Germline V CDR1 and CDR2: LNHDA, SQIVND (reference sequence). Deletions cut 9 bases from V and 10 bases from J, with 13 bases between. The CDR3 covers 11 residues. CDR3 DNA: TGTGCCAGCAACTCCGGGACAGAGCAGTTCTTC. This sequence encodes CASNSGTEQFF.

The rearrangement joins TRBV7-6 to TRBJ2-7; 8 bases agree with TRBD1. V lost 4 bases to trimming and J lost 4 bases; unmatched junction nucleotides: 3. Germline V CDR1 and CDR2: SGHVS, FNYEAQ. The CDR3 spans 13 residues. The CDR3 is CASSSWDRYEQYF. CDR3 sequence (DNA): TGTGCCAGCAGCTCCTGGGACAGGTACGAGCAGTACTTC.

The chain couples TRBV5-6 to TRBJ2-6; perhaps TRBD1 as D (6 bases). Trimming shortened V by 3 bases and J by 1 base, and 17 bases separated the two germline ends. Germline CDR1 reads SGHDT; CDR2 reads YYEEEE. The length of the CDR3 is 18 residues. CDR3 protein: CASSSGHQHNSGANVLTF. Here the CDR3 DNA reads TGTGCCAGCAGCTCGGGACACCAGCACAATTCTGGGGCCAACGTCCTGACTTTC.

The chain employs TRBV19 and TRBJ1-2; TRBD1 agrees at 9 bases. Germline V gene sequence: CDR1 LNHDA, CDR2 SQIVND (reference sequence). The CDR3 is 17 amino acids. The ends lost 3 bases at V and 4 bases at J; junction bases unmatched: 12. For the CDR3, the DNA is TGTGCCAGTAGTATCCCCGGACAGGGGCCGGAGGTCTATGGCTACACCTTC. This gives the protein CASSIPGQGPEVYGYTF.

This clone was observed a single time. CDR3 nucleotide sequence: TGTGCCAGCAGCTTAGTTTCCGAACCCATGACTCTGTACGAGCAGTACTTC. Amino acids: CASSLVSEPMTLYEQYF. V and J are TRBV7-2 and TRBJ2-7, with D unresolved. The germline CDR1 and CDR2 sequences are SGHTA and FQGNSA. This CDR3 has 17 residues. Trimming left V 1 base short and J 4 bases short, with 20 bases between.

The chain carries TRBV15 and TRBJ1-5, with D hard to call. Per germline, CDR1 LNHNV and CDR2 YYDKDF (reference sequence). The CDR3 is 14 residues long. Trimming took off 3 bases at V and 4 bases at J, with 10 bases between the two ends. The CDR3 region is CATSRAGINQPQHF. The CDR3 DNA follows: TGTGCCACCAGCAGGGCCGGGATAAATCAGCCCCAGCATTTT.

As DNA, the CDR3 is TGTGCCTGGAGCGTAGCGGGAAGCTATTTCGATACGCAGTATTTT. Amino acids: CAWSVAGSYFDTQYF. This chain links TRBV30 with TRBJ2-3, with TRBD2 matching 8 bases. J gave up 6 bases and V 3 bases, and 11 bases lay outside the gene matches. CDR3 size: 15 residues. CDR1 and CDR2 from the germline V gene are GTSNPN and SVGIG (reference sequence).